This passage covers 27 T cell receptor beta chains from one sample sequenced in a study of T-cell reconstitution after alpha-beta-depleted transplantation in children. A library of TCRbeta sequences, prepared with unique molecular identifiers, was generated. TCRdb independently ran MiXCR on the PCR reads; one entry per CDR3 protein. The repertoire holds 800,000 to 1,000,000 distinct CDR3 sequences, with roughly 29% as singletons. The input for sequencing was PBMCs, mostly from graft donor cells, taken 360 days after TCRalphabeta/CD19-depleted stem cell transplant. These receptors were taken from a boy in the first two years of life who had a stem cell transplant for SCID, so the T cells may come from the graft donor.

V and J are TRBV6-2 or TRBV6-3 and TRBJ2-1; 11 bases fit TRBD2. Per the germline V gene, CDR1 is MNHEY and CDR2 is SVGEGT. The CDR3 covers 15 residues. Trimming cost V 8 bases and J 3 bases; bases outside gene matches: 6. The CDR3 DNA follows: TGTGCCAGCCAGGGACTAGCGGCCATCTACAATGAGCAGTTCTTC. It encodes CASQGLAAIYNEQFF.

This clonotype was counted ten times or more. The V call is TRBV10-3, the J call TRBJ2-7; TRBD1 aligns across 8 bases. The CDR3 is 15 residues long. CDR1 is ENHRY, CDR2 SYGVKD, per germline. The V gene end was trimmed by 5 bases and the J gene end by 3 bases; junction bases not matched to a gene: 9. CDR3 bases: TGTGCCATCAGTAGGGACCGACAGGGGAACTACGAGCAGTACTTC. Protein product: CAISRDRQGNYEQYF.

The J gene is TRBJ2-2, the V gene TRBV7-3; no clear D. CDR1 and CDR2 (germline): SGHTA, FQGTGA. This CDR3 comprises 15 residues. The V end was cut by 5 bases, the J end by 1 base, with 11 bases between. In nucleotides, the CDR3 is TGTGCCAGCAGCCCTTCAAACAAGAACACCGGGGAGCTGTTTTTT. It yields the protein CASSPSNKNTGELFF.

The chain joins TRBV3-1 to TRBJ2-7; 12 positions match TRBD2. The CDR3 consists of 14 residues. Germline trimming cut 4 bases from V and 6 bases from J; bases unmatched to any gene: 4. Per germline, CDR1 LGHDT and CDR2 YNNKEL (reference sequence). In DNA form, the CDR3 reads TGTGCCAGCAGCCTTGGACTAGCGGGGCGCGAGCAGTACTTC. It yields the protein CASSLGLAGREQYF.

This clonotype has just a few counts. A much bigger clone sits one base away, suggesting this may be a read error. V is TRBV28 and J is TRBJ2-3; D unresolved. Germline V gene data show CDR1 as MDHEN and CDR2 as SYDVKM. The CDR3 sequence is 12 residues long. With 5 bases removed from V and 2 bases from J, the gap between germline ends came to 5 bases. The CDR3: CASSAITDTQYF. In DNA form, the CDR3 reads TGTGCCAGCAGTGCCATCACAGATACGCAGTATTTT.

The chain carries TRBV4-3 and TRBJ1-5; 9 positions match TRBD1. In germline, CDR1 is LGHNA, CDR2 YSLEER. The CDR3 spans 15 residues. V gave up 4 bases and J gave up 5 bases; unmatched junction bases: 6. The CDR3 spells CASSPGDREDQPQHF. In nucleotides, the CDR3 is TGCGCCAGCAGCCCTGGGGACAGGGAAGATCAGCCCCAGCATTTT.

V usage is TRBV4-1 and J usage is TRBJ2-1; 7 nucleotides match TRBD2. J lost 5 bases, V lost 2 bases, and 9 bases had no gene match. There are 16 residues in the CDR3. Germline CDR1 and CDR2: MGHRA and YSYEKL. This CDR3 is CASSQRGLVDDNEQFF. The CDR3 DNA follows: TGCGCCAGCAGCCAACGTGGACTAGTAGATGACAATGAGCAGTTCTTC.

This clonotype showed up just a few times. This chain connects TRBV20-1 to TRBJ2-2, with a tentative D call TRBD1 (5 bases). CDR1 and CDR2 from the germline V gene are DFQATT and SNEGSKA (reference sequence). V was clipped by 2 bases and J by 1 base, with 5 bases between them. The CDR3 totals 13 residues. Here the CDR3 reads CSARQGNTGELFF. CDR3 nucleotide sequence: TGCAGTGCTAGACAGGGGAACACCGGGGAGCTGTTTTTT.

The chain has TRBV5-6 and TRBJ1-1; D may be TRBD1 (5 bases). Germline values: CDR1 SGHDT, CDR2 YYEEEE. V lost 0 bases, J lost 4 bases, and 10 bases lay in between. The CDR3 is 14 amino acids. The CDR3 is CASSLGRRGTEAFF. The DNA of the CDR3 is TGTGCCAGCAGCTTGGGCAGGAGGGGCACTGAAGCTTTCTTT.

V and J are TRBV4-3 and TRBJ2-2; 8 positions agree with TRBD1. V lost 2 bases and J lost 0; bases outside the gene matches: 8. The germline V gene has CDR1 LGHNA and CDR2 YSLEER. There are 18 residues in the CDR3. The CDR3: CASSQKGGTGPNTGELFF. DNA for the CDR3: TGCGCCAGCAGCCAAAAGGGCGGGACAGGTCCGAACACCGGGGAGCTGTTTTTT.

The CDR3 DNA reads TGCGCCAGCAGCACGGCCGGGACGGTAAACACTGAAGCTTTCTTT. Its protein product is CASSTAGTVNTEAFF. V is TRBV5-1 and J is TRBJ1-1, with a weak D call TRBD1 (5 bases). The V end was cut by 4 bases, the J end by 2 bases, with 15 bases between. This CDR3 has 15 amino acids. Germline-derived CDR1 and CDR2 are SGHRS and YFSETQ.

This clonotype was picked up a small number of times. The chain combines TRBV12-3 or TRBV12-4 with TRBJ1-5; D remains unclear. There are 15 residues in the CDR3. Deletions cut 1 base from V and 4 bases from J, with 11 bases between. CDR3 protein: CASSLGSVGNQPQHF. The DNA for the CDR3 is TGTGCCAGCAGTTTAGGGTCCGTGGGGAATCAGCCCCAGCATTTT.

V gene TRBV20-1 combines with J gene TRBJ2-1; perhaps TRBD2 as D (5 bases). Germline V gene lookup returns CDR1 DFQATT and CDR2 SNEGSKA (reference sequence). The CDR3 runs to 16 residues. Trimming took off 5 bases at V and 0 bases at J, with 17 bases between the two ends. In nucleotides, the CDR3 is TGCAGTGCTTCACTTAAACTAGGGAGCTCCTACAATGAGCAGTTCTTC. Protein product: CSASLKLGSSYNEQFF.

This clonotype was counted only a few times. This chain connects TRBV7-2 to TRBJ2-1; 8 positions match TRBD1. This CDR3 spans 15 amino acids. Germline CDR1 and CDR2: SGHTA and FQGNSA. Unmatched junction bases numbered 7, after V lost 6 bases and J lost 3 bases. DNA of the CDR3: TGTGCCAGCAGGCGTGACAGGGGATACTACAATGAGCAGTTCTTC. Amino acids: CASRRDRGYYNEQFF.

CDR3 protein: CASSQEPPDTQYF. Written as DNA, the CDR3 is TGTGCCAGCAGCCAAGAGCCCCCAGATACGCAGTATTTT. This sequence joins TRBV4-2 and TRBJ2-3, with unresolved D. Germline CDR1 LGHNA, CDR2 YNFKEQ. The V end lost 0 bases, the J end lost 4 bases, and 5 bases lay between the germline ends. The CDR3 length is 13 residues.

This clonotype was recorded a few times. The rearrangement joins TRBV5-1 to TRBJ2-3; 9 bases are a match to TRBD2. V trimming: 4 bases; J trimming: 6 bases; junction bases outside the gene matches: 6. The germline CDR1 and CDR2 sequences are SGHRS and YFSETQ. This CDR3 region has 14 residues. The CDR3 is CASSLSGGMDTQYF. CDR3 nucleotides: TGCGCCAGCAGCCTTAGCGGGGGAATGGATACGCAGTATTTT. Looking up the rest from reference TRBV5-1 and TRBJ2-3 gives the full variable domain: KAGVTQTPRYLIKTRGQQVTLSCSPISGHRSVSWYQQTPGQGLQFLFEYFSETQRNKGNFPGRFSGRQFSNSRSEMNVSTLELGDSALYLCASSLSGGMDTQYFGPGTRLTVL.

The genes are TRBV7-9 and TRBJ2-2; TRBD1 or TRBD2 may be the D gene (5 bases each). CDR1 and CDR2 (germline): SEHNR, FQNEAQ (reference sequence). V lost 3 bases and J lost 6, with 11 bases in between. The CDR3 has 14 residues. The CDR3 nucleotides read TGTGCCAGCAGCTTCACCCAGGGACCCGGGGAGCTGTTTTTT. Its protein is CASSFTQGPGELFF.

This clonotype was recorded a few times. The chain recombines TRBV12-3 or TRBV12-4 with TRBJ2-3; D assignment may be TRBD1 or TRBD2 (5 bases each). The V end lost 5 bases, the J end lost 4 bases, and 10 bases lay between the germline ends. The CDR3 runs to 13 residues. In DNA, the CDR3 is TGTGCCAGCAGTGGGACGATGGCAGATACGCAGTATTTT. It yields the protein CASSGTMADTQYF.

The rearrangement links TRBV5-5 to TRBJ2-2, with a weak D call TRBD2 (5 bases). The CDR3 spans 13 residues. Trimming cost V 4 bases and J 3 bases, with 7 bases left between them. The germline CDR1 and CDR2 sequences are SGHKS and YYEKEE (reference sequence). CDR3 in amino acids: CASSRADTGELFF. The CDR3, as DNA: TGTGCCAGCAGCAGAGCGGACACCGGGGAGCTGTTTTTT.

This clonotype turned up a few times. The rearrangement links TRBV6-1 to TRBJ2-5; a possible D gene is TRBD2 (6 bases). V lost 5 bases and J 5 bases, leaving 18 bases between the germline ends. The CDR3 runs 15 residues. CDR1 and CDR2 (germline): MNHNS, SASEGT. The CDR3 here is CASSQTGVRSETQYF. The CDR3 bases are TGTGCCAGCAGTCAGACGGGGGTCCGGAGTGAGACCCAGTACTTC.

The chain is built from TRBV7-2 and TRBJ2-3, with 16 bases matching TRBD2. The CDR3 has 16 residues. J gave up 5 bases and V 4 bases, and 3 bases lay outside the gene matches. CDR1 is SGHTA and CDR2 is FQGNSA in the germline V gene. CDR3 region: CASSWGLAGGQDTQYF. As DNA, the CDR3 is TGTGCCAGCAGCTGGGGACTAGCGGGGGGGCAAGATACGCAGTATTTT. Full variable domain (missing parts from reference TRBV7-2 and TRBJ2-3): GAGVSQSPSNKVTEKGKDVELRCDPISGHTALYWYRQSLGQGLEFLIYFQGNSAPDKSGLPSDRFSAERTGGSVSTLTIQRTQQEDSAVYLCASSWGLAGGQDTQYFGPGTRLTVL.

In this sample, this clonotype turned up a few times. The J gene is TRBJ2-2, the V gene TRBV4-2; a weak D match, TRBD2 (6 bases). V gave up 0 bases and J gave up 6 bases, with 17 bases separating them. Germline CDR1 and CDR2: LGHNA and YNFKEQ. The CDR3 extends over 17 amino acids. Here the CDR3 reads CASSQDPGTLGAGELFF. In DNA, the CDR3 is TGTGCCAGCAGCCAAGATCCGGGGACTCTGGGGGCCGGGGAGCTGTTTTTT.

In its sample, this clonotype was seen a few times. The gene calls are TRBV12-3 or TRBV12-4 and TRBJ2-3; D unclear. V was trimmed by 6 bases and J by 1 base, leaving 14 bases between them. The CDR3 contains 15 residues. CDR3 residues: CASSSQLTGTDTQYF. Written as DNA, the CDR3 is TGTGCCAGCAGCTCTCAACTCACAGGCACAGATACGCAGTATTTT.

CDR3 amino acids: CSARTGGPTYEQYF. The DNA of the CDR3 is TGCAGTGCTAGGACAGGGGGACCTACTTACGAGCAGTACTTC. The chain employs TRBV20-1 and TRBJ2-7; 9 nucleotides line up with TRBD1. Germline V gene lookup returns CDR1 DFQATT and CDR2 SNEGSKA (reference sequence). The junction had 7 bases not matched to a gene; V was cut back by 3 bases and J by 4 bases. The CDR3 has 14 residues.

The chain joins TRBV7-9 to TRBJ2-3; D is undetermined. In germline, CDR1 is SEHNR, CDR2 FQNEAQ (reference sequence). The CDR3 extends over 14 amino acids. The V end was cut by 5 bases, the J end by 6 bases, with 15 bases between. CDR3 sequence reads: CASSLATIADTQYF. In DNA form, the CDR3 reads TGTGCCAGCAGCCTGGCTACCATTGCGGATACGCAGTATTTT.

This clonotype was counted between two and nine times. The gene calls are TRBV6-1 and TRBJ2-1, with 12 bases identical to TRBD1. The CDR3 runs 15 residues. V was clipped by 6 bases and J by 8 bases; unmatched bases: 8. Per germline, CDR1 MNHNS and CDR2 SASEGT. CDR3 sequence (DNA): TGTGCCAGCAGGGTCCCGGGACAGGGGGCCGATGAGCAGTTCTTC. Translated: CASRVPGQGADEQFF.

V is TRBV20-1 and J is TRBJ2-1; tentative D call: TRBD2 (6 bases). Germline V lookup: CDR1 DFQATT, CDR2 SNEGSKA (reference sequence). V lost 4 bases and J lost 2, with 6 bases in between. The length of the CDR3 is 12 residues. The DNA of the CDR3 is TGCAGTGCTAAGCGGGCCTACAATGAGCAGTTCTTC. As protein: CSAKRAYNEQFF.